Each of the 8 T cell receptor beta chains below was sequenced from the same sample in a study of blood T cell repertoires in COVID-19. Libraries were prepared by immunoSEQ multiplex PCR; TCRdb keeps only in-frame clonotypes and omits some of them. The sample holds 95,000 to 150,000 clones; approximately 87% are singletons and the top ten take 7.6%. Sequencing was carried out using peripheral blood. The receptors stem from a man aged 45 to 65 with acute or convalescent COVID-19.

This clone has only one observation. V usage is TRBV6-5 and J usage is TRBJ2-7, with D possibly matching TRBD2 (5 bases). In germline, CDR1 is MNHEY, CDR2 SVGAGI. Between the trimmed V and J ends, which lost 4 bases and 0 bases, there was a span of 7 bases. CDR3 size: 13 residues. The chain's CDR3 is CASSLASSYEQYF. The CDR3 DNA sequence: TGTGCCAGCAGTTTAGCGTCCTCCTACGAGCAGTACTTC.

The chain links TRBV12-5 to TRBJ1-1; D perhaps matches TRBD1 (6 bases). Germline CDR1 is LGHNT and CDR2 is FRNRAP. Between the trimmed V and J ends, which lost 4 bases and 6 bases, there was a span of 18 bases. The CDR3 sequence is 15 residues long. This chain's CDR3 is CASGSGLGGEAEAFF. In DNA, the CDR3 is TGTGCTAGTGGTTCGGGGCTTGGGGGCGAGGCTGAAGCTTTCTTT.

This chain links TRBV18 with TRBJ2-7; 9 bases fit TRBD2. The CDR3 has 18 amino acids. Germline V gene sequence: CDR1 KGHSH, CDR2 LQKENI. After removal of 3 bases from V and 1 base from J, the junction contained 13 bases not matched to a gene. CDR3 bases: TGTGCCAGCTCACCCCGGCCTAGCGGGACCCCCGAGTCCTACGAGCAGTACTTC. Protein product: CASSPRPSGTPESYEQYF. Using reference TRBV18 and TRBJ2-7 for the parts outside the CDR3, the full variable domain is NAGVMQNPRHLVRRRGQEARLRCSPMKGHSHVYWYRQLPEEGLKFMVYLQKENIIDESGMPKERFSAEFPKEGPSILRIQQVVRGDSAAYFCASSPRPSGTPESYEQYFGPGTRLTVT.

Only one count was recorded for this clone. The chain joins TRBV10-3 to TRBJ1-6; the D gene is possibly TRBD1 (5 bases). The CDR3 loop spans 13 amino acids. Germline V gene lookup returns CDR1 ENHRY and CDR2 SYGVKD. V lost 11 bases and J lost 10, with 18 bases in between. The CDR3 protein is CAAKAGRDSPLHF. CDR3 nucleotide sequence: TGTGCCGCCAAAGCAGGGAGGGACTCACCCCTCCACTTT.

The genes are TRBV7-9 and TRBJ1-6; 8 bases fit TRBD1. V lost 6 bases and J lost 9; bases outside the gene matches: 7. Germline assignment: CDR1 SEHNR and CDR2 FQNEAQ (reference sequence). This CDR3 spans 14 amino acids. The DNA of the CDR3 is TGTGCCAGCAGTTGGACAGGGCCTGTTTCACCCCTCCACTTT. Translating it yields CASSWTGPVSPLHF.

This clone was seen many times. The V call is TRBV12-5, the J call TRBJ1-1, with D possibly being TRBD1 (6 bases). Germline CDR1 reads LGHNT; CDR2 reads FRNRAP. The CDR3 consists of 16 residues. Trimming cost V 2 bases and J 0 bases, with 13 bases left between them. CDR3 nucleotides: TGTGCTAGTGGTTTGTACAGGGTGACCGTGAACACTGAAGCTTTCTTT. Amino acids: CASGLYRVTVNTEAFF.

A few counts support this clone. In nucleotides, the CDR3 is TGTGCCACCAGTGATTTTATTGACTGGGATCAGCCCCAGCATTTT. Translation: CATSDFIDWDQPQHF. This rearrangement joins TRBV24-1 to TRBJ1-5; D not resolved. Between the trimmed V and J ends, which lost 1 base and 5 bases, there was a span of 11 bases. From germline, CDR1 is KGHDR and CDR2 SFDVKD. The CDR3 sequence is 15 residues long.

The chain couples TRBV3-1 (or the pseudogene TRBV3-2) to TRBJ2-7, with 8 bases lining up with TRBD2. There are 15 residues in the CDR3. Germline V gene data show CDR1 as LGHDT and CDR2 as YNNKEL (reference sequence). J gave up 7 bases and V 2 bases, and 10 bases lay outside the gene matches. In nucleotides, the CDR3 is TGTGCCAGCAGCCAACAGGCAGCGGGAGAGGGAGAGCAGTACTTC. Translating gives CASSQQAAGEGEQYF.